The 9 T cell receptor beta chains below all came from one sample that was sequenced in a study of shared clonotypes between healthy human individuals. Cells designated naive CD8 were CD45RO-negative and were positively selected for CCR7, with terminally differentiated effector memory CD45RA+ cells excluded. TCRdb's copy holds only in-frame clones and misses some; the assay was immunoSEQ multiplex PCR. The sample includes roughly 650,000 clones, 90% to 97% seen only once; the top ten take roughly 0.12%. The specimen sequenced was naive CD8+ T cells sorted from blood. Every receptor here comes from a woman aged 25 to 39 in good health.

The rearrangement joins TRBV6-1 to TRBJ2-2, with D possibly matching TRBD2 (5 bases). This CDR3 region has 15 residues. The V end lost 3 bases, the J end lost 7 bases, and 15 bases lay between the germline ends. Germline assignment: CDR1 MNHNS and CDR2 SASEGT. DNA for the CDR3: TGTGCCAGCAGTGAGGATCGAGGGATCAGCGGGGAGCTGTTTTTT. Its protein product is CASSEDRGISGELFF.

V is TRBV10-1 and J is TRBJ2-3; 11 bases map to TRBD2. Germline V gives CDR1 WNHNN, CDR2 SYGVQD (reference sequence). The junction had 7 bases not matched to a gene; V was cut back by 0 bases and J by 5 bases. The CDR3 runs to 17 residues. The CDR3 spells CASSESIAGGPRDTQYF. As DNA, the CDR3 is TGCGCCAGCAGTGAGTCGATAGCGGGAGGGCCCAGAGATACGCAGTATTTT.

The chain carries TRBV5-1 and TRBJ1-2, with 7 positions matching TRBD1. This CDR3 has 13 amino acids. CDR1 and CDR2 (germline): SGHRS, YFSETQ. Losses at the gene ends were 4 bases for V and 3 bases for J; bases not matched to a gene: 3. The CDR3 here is CASSEDRDYGYTF. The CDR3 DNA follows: TGCGCCAGCAGCGAAGACAGGGACTATGGCTACACCTTC.

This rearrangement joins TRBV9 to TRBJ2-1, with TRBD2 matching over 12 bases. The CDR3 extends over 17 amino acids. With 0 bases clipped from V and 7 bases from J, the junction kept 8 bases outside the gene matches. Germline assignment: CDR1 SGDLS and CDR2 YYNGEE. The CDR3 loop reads CASSVGVTSGGLNEQFF. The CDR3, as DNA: TGTGCCAGCAGCGTAGGAGTGACTAGCGGGGGTTTGAATGAGCAGTTCTTC.

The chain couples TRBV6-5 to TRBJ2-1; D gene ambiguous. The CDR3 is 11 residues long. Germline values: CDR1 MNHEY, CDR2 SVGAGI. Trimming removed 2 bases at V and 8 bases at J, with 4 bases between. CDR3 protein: CASSYMDEQFF. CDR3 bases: TGTGCCAGCAGTTACATGGATGAGCAGTTCTTC.

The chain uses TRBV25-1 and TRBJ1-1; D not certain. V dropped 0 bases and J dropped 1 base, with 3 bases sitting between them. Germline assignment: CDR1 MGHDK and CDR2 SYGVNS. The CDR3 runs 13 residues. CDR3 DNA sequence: TGTGCCAGCAGTGAATACGGGAACACTGAAGCTTTCTTT. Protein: CASSEYGNTEAFF.

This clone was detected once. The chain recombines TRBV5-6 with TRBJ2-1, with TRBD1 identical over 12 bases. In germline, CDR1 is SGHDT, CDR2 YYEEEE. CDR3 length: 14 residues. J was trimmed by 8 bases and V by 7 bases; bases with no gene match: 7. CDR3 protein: CASLVGTGGDEQFF. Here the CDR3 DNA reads TGTGCCAGCCTAGTCGGGACAGGGGGCGATGAGCAGTTCTTC.

The chain's CDR3 is CASRVRDITYEQYF. DNA for the CDR3: TGTGCCAGCAGGGTCCGGGACATTACCTACGAGCAGTACTTC. V and J are TRBV2 and TRBJ2-7; D possibly corresponds to TRBD1 (6 bases). The germline V and J ends were trimmed by 6 bases and 2 bases, with 14 bases remaining between them. The germline V gene encodes CDR1 SNHLY and CDR2 FYNNEI. This CDR3 is 14 amino acids long.

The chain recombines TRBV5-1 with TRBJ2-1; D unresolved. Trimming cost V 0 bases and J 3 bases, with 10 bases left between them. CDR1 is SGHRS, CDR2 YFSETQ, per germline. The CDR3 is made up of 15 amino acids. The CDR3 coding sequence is TGCGCCAGCAGCTTGGCCTCGGAACTCTACAATGAGCAGTTCTTC. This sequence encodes CASSLASELYNEQFF.